These 21 T cell receptor beta chains were all obtained from the same sample, sequenced in a study of T cells in Graves' hyperthyroidism and ophthalmopathy. It was RNA transcripts that yielded the amplified TCR beta CDR3 regions. HTBI primers were used for first-round RT-PCR of the TCR CDR3. TCRdb analysed the multiplex PCR reads with MiXCR anew, one entry per CDR3 protein. The data contain approximately 590,000 distinct CDR3 sequences, under 60% of them singletons. The specimen sequenced was peripheral blood or thyroid tissue (not recorded which). Source of these receptors: a woman under 30 with Graves' hyperthyroidism.

This clonotype was recorded only once. The junction departs from germline at one end; a sequencing error may be responsible. The J gene is TRBJ1-5, the V gene TRBV7-2; a possible D gene is TRBD1 (5 bases). The CDR3 has 15 residues. Germline V gene lookup returns CDR1 SGHTA and CDR2 FQGNSA. The DNA for the CDR3 is TGTGCCAGCGGCTTATTCGGGGGAAACAATCAGCCCCAGCATTTT. Translating gives CASGLFGGNNQPQHF.

This clonotype appeared a few times. A read error may account for a junction end that differs from germline. This chain joins TRBV10-3 and TRBJ2-7; the D gene is possibly TRBD2 (6 bases). The CDR3 consists of 15 residues. Germline values: CDR1 ENHRY, CDR2 SYGVKD. The CDR3 protein is CASSTERVGNYEQYF. The CDR3 nucleotides read TGTGCCAGCAGTACCGAGCGGGTGGGGAACTACGAGCAGTACTTC.

This clonotype was seen only a few times. The V gene is TRBV15, the J gene TRBJ2-5; possibly TRBD1 for D (6 bases). The CDR3 runs to 15 residues. Germline V gene sequence: CDR1 LNHNV, CDR2 YYDKDF (reference sequence). Trimming removed 2 bases from V and 9 bases from J, with 19 bases in between. The CDR3 sequence: CATSRPWQGPGSQYF. The DNA for the CDR3 is TGTGCCACCAGCAGACCCTGGCAGGGGCCCGGGTCCCAGTACTTC.

This clonotype has more than one count but fewer than ten. The chain uses TRBV6-5 and TRBJ2-5, with 13 bases that match TRBD2. This CDR3 is built from 15 residues. Germline CDR1 MNHEY, CDR2 SVGAGI. V lost 8 bases and J lost 4; bases outside the gene matches: 7. The CDR3: CASRRTSGSVETQYF. The CDR3 DNA follows: TGTGCCAGCCGCAGGACTAGCGGGAGTGTAGAGACCCAGTACTTC.

The sample holds a few counts of this clonotype. The rearrangement joins TRBV2 to TRBJ1-6; tentative D call: TRBD1 (6 bases). The CDR3 sequence is 15 residues long. V dropped 5 bases and J dropped 7 bases, with 15 bases sitting between them. Germline assignment: CDR1 SNHLY and CDR2 FYNNEI. In DNA, the CDR3 is TGTGCCAGCAGTTTCACAGGGAGCTCCAATTCACCCCTCCACTTT. This codes for CASSFTGSSNSPLHF.

As regards this clonotype: Possible read error: a much larger clone is one base away. This rearrangement joins TRBV7-2 to TRBJ1-3; D is unresolved. In germline, CDR1 is SGHTA, CDR2 FQGNSA. V lost 5 bases to trimming and J lost 0 bases, with 8 bases between them. The CDR3 extends over 14 amino acids. CDR3 amino acids: CASSLLLSGNTIYF. The CDR3 nucleotides read TGTGCCAGCAGCCTCCTGCTCTCTGGAAACACCATATATTTT.

This clonotype was recorded many times. J is TRBJ1-1 and V is TRBV5-6, with D uncertain. Germline V gives CDR1 SGHDT, CDR2 YYEEEE. The ends were cut back, 0 bases at V and 14 bases at J, with 11 bases in the middle. The CDR3 has 11 amino acids. CDR3 in DNA: TGTGCCAGCAGCTTGGCTACGGTCCGGTTCTTT. Translating it yields CASSLATVRFF.

The chain has TRBV24-1 and TRBJ1-5; 8 positions match TRBD1. After removal of 7 bases from V and 6 bases from J, the junction contained 13 bases not matched to a gene. The CDR3 runs to 16 residues. The germline gives CDR1 KGHDR, CDR2 SFDVKD. The CDR3 reads CATSMTGQGRVQPQHF. CDR3 bases: TGTGCCACCAGCATGACAGGACAGGGTCGAGTTCAGCCCCAGCATTTT.

The chain has TRBV7-2 and TRBJ1-1; 12 nucleotides align to TRBD1. The CDR3 loop spans 15 amino acids. Looked up from germline, CDR1 is SGHTA and CDR2 is FQGNSA. J gave up 3 bases and V 4 bases, and 3 bases lay outside the gene matches. CDR3 residues: CASSSGQGAYTEAFF. CDR3 sequence (DNA): TGTGCCAGCAGCTCGGGACAGGGGGCTTACACTGAAGCTTTCTTT.

The V call is TRBV2, the J call TRBJ2-7, with 12 bases lining up with TRBD1. The CDR3 consists of 15 residues. V shed 4 bases, J shed 5 bases, and the junction held 6 bases outside the gene matches. CDR1 and CDR2 (germline): SNHLY, FYNNEI. The CDR3, as DNA: TGTGCCAGCAGTGCCCCGGGACAGGGGGCTCACGAGCAGTACTTC. Protein sequence: CASSAPGQGAHEQYF.

About this clonotype itself: A much larger clone lies a single base off, so this may be a read error. V gene TRBV29-1 combines with J gene TRBJ2-7; D tentatively fits TRBD1 or TRBD2 (5 bases each). The CDR3 runs 15 residues. Germline CDR1 SQVTM, CDR2 ANQGSEA. Between the trimmed V and J ends, which lost 1 base and 5 bases, there was a span of 18 bases. The CDR3 spells CSVEVRESGKDEQYF. CDR3 bases: TGCAGCGTTGAAGTTAGGGAGTCAGGGAAGGACGAGCAGTACTTC.

V and J are TRBV30 and TRBJ1-3; D remains ambiguous. This CDR3 spans 12 amino acids. Germline values: CDR1 GTSNPN, CDR2 SVGIG (reference sequence). V lost 0 bases to trimming and J lost 1 base, with 1 base between them. The CDR3 bases are TGTGCCTGGAGTGTATCTGGAAACACCATATATTTT. Its translation is CAWSVSGNTIYF.

As for this clonotype: A much larger clone differs by one base, so this may be a read error. This rearrangement joins TRBV24-1 to TRBJ2-2; D is tentatively TRBD1 or TRBD2 (5 bases each). The CDR3 extends over 14 amino acids. The V gene's germline CDR1 is KGHDR and CDR2 SFDVKD. The CDR3 DNA sequence: TGTGCCACCAGTGAACTCGACAGCACCGGGGAGCTGGTTTTT. Translating gives CATSELDSTGELVF.

This clonotype occurred a few times. This chain joins TRBV7-9 and TRBJ1-1, with D perhaps matching TRBD1 (6 bases). V was clipped by 1 base and J by 0 bases, with 12 bases between them. CDR1 is SEHNR and CDR2 is FQNEAQ in the germline V gene (reference sequence). This CDR3 has 16 amino acids. The CDR3 loop is CASSLGGDILNTEAFF. The CDR3 region has the DNA TGTGCCAGCAGCTTAGGGGGGGACATCTTGAACACTGAAGCTTTCTTT.

The gene calls are TRBV5-1 and TRBJ1-1; D is perhaps TRBD1 (5 bases). The CDR3 has 14 residues. Looked up from germline, CDR1 is SGHRS and CDR2 is YFSETQ. The V end was cut by 1 base, the J end by 3 bases, with 10 bases between. CDR3 amino acids: CASSLLGGDTEAFF. DNA for the CDR3: TGCGCCAGCAGCTTGCTTGGGGGGGACACTGAAGCTTTCTTT. The whole variable domain, filled in from reference TRBV5-1 and TRBJ1-1, reads KAGVTQTPRYLIKTRGQQVTLSCSPISGHRSVSWYQQTPGQGLQFLFEYFSETQRNKGNFPGRFSGRQFSNSRSEMNVSTLELGDSALYLCASSLLGGDTEAFFGQGTRLTVV.

This clonotype was counted many times. V usage is TRBV2 and J usage is TRBJ2-7; 7 bases are a match to TRBD1. Per the germline V gene, CDR1 is SNHLY and CDR2 is FYNNEI. V lost 6 bases and J lost 3; bases outside the gene matches: 5. The CDR3 length is 13 residues. The CDR3 here is CASRGDSLYEQYF. The CDR3 region has the DNA TGTGCCAGCAGGGGGGACAGCCTCTACGAGCAGTACTTC.

V and J are TRBV7-9 and TRBJ2-7; 9 nucleotides match TRBD2. In germline, CDR1 is SEHNR, CDR2 FQNEAQ (reference sequence). Trimming removed 5 bases from V and 6 bases from J; junction bases left unmatched: 5. The CDR3 extends over 13 amino acids. This chain's CDR3 is CASSPTSGIEQYF. The CDR3 DNA reads as TGTGCCAGCAGCCCGACTAGCGGCATCGAGCAGTACTTC.

This sequence joins TRBV6-4 and TRBJ1-2, with 9 bases matching TRBD1. The germline gives CDR1 MRHNA, CDR2 SNTAGT. This CDR3 region has 12 residues. V lost 2 bases, J lost 10 bases, and 2 bases stayed unmatched. The CDR3 sequence: CASSDRDRAYTF. CDR3 nucleotide sequence: TGTGCCAGCAGTGACCGGGACAGGGCCTACACCTTC.

This clonotype occurred many times. The genes are TRBV7-9 and TRBJ1-1; 8 positions agree with TRBD1. The CDR3 covers 15 residues. V shed 3 bases and J 0 bases; nucleotides not matched to a gene: 3. The germline gives CDR1 SEHNR, CDR2 FQNEAQ (reference sequence). The DNA for the CDR3 is TGTGCCAGCAGCTTGGGGACAGGAATGAACACTGAAGCTTTCTTT. Amino acids: CASSLGTGMNTEAFF.

Concerning this clonotype itself: The junction shows a germline mismatch at one end, possibly a read error. The chain links TRBV15 to TRBJ2-5, with D perhaps matching TRBD1 (5 bases). The germline V gene has CDR1 LNHNV and CDR2 YYDKDF (reference sequence). The CDR3 is made up of 15 amino acids. The CDR3 DNA reads TGTGCCACCAGCCGAGAGGCAGGGTCTTGGGAGACCCAGTACTTC. Translated, it gives CATSREAGSWETQYF.

This clonotype was seen a single time. The chain uses TRBV7-9 and TRBJ2-7, with D possibly being TRBD2 (6 bases). Germline loops: CDR1 SEHNR, CDR2 FQNEAQ (reference sequence). V lost 5 bases and J 9 bases, leaving 17 bases between the germline ends. The CDR3 has 13 residues. CDR3 residues: CASSLRRDTVQYF. The CDR3 coding sequence is TGTGCCAGCAGCCTGCGGCGGGATACTGTGCAGTACTTC.